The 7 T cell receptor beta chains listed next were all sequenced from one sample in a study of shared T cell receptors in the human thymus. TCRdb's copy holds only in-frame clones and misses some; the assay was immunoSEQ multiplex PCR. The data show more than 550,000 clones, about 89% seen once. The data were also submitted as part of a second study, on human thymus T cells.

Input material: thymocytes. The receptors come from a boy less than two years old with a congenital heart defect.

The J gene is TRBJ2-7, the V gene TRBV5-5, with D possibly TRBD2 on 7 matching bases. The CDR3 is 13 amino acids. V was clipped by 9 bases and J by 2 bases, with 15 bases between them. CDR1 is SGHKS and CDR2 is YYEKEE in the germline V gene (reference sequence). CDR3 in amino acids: CATRGGSTYEQYF. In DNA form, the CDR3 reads TGTGCCACCAGGGGAGGGTCAACCTACGAGCAGTACTTC.

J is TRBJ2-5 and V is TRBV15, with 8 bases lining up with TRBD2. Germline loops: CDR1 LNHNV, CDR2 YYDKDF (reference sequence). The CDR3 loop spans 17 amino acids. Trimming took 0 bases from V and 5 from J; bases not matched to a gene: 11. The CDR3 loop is CATSRDWPGGPWETQYF. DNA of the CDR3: TGTGCCACCAGCAGAGATTGGCCGGGAGGGCCGTGGGAGACCCAGTACTTC.

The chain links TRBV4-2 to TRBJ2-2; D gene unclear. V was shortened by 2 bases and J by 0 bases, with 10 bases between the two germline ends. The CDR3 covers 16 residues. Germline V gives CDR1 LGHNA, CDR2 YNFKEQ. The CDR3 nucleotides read TGTGCCAGCAGCCAAAGCTCTACAGCGAACACCGGGGAGCTGTTTTTT. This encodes CASSQSSTANTGELFF.

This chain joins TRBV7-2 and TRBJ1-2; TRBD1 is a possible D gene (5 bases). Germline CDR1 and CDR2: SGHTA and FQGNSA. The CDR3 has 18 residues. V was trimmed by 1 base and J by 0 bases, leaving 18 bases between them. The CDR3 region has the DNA TGTGCCAGCAGCTTAGATAGGGACTTCCGGTCCTCTAACTATGGCTACACCTTC. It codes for CASSLDRDFRSSNYGYTF.

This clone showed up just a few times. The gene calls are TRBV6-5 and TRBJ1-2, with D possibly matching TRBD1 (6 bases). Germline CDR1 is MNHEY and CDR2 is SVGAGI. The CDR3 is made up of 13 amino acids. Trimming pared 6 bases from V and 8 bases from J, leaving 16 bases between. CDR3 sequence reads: CASRRTGRRGYTF. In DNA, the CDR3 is TGTGCCAGCAGGCGTACAGGGCGGCGGGGCTACACCTTC.

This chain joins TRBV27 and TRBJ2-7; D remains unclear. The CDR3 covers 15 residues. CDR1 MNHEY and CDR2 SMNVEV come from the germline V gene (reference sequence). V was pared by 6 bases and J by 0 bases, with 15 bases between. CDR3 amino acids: CASRPRMVSSYEQYF. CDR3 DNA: TGTGCCAGCAGACCTAGGATGGTCAGCTCCTACGAGCAGTACTTC.

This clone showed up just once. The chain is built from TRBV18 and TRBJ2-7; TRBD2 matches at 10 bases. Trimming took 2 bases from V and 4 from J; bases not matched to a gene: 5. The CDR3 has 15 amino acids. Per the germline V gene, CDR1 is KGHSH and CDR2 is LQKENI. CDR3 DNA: TGTGCCAGCTCACCAGTAGTAGCGGGAGGATACGAGCAGTACTTC. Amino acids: CASSPVVAGGYEQYF.